A single sample gave rise to the 8 T cell receptor beta chains below, sequenced in a study of cytomegalovirus exposure and HLA in healthy donors (dated by TCRdb to about 2017). Library creation used the immunoSEQ multiplex PCR assay. The multiplex PCR relied on a mix of 60 forward primers for TCR Vbeta segments and 13 reverse primers for TCR Jbeta segments. TCRdb re-hosts the immuneACCESS table, in-frame sequences only. Its copies lack some clones; in the studies checked, an unresolved V gene accounts for under half of them, and the cause for the rest is not known. Recorded for this sample are about 150,000 clones; around 74% of them occurred a single time. Together, the top ten hold less than 3.5% of the sample. The sample comprised PBMCs. These receptors were taken from a man aged 18 to 30 in good health and CMV-seronegative.

The chain uses TRBV28 and TRBJ1-2; 9 bases fit TRBD1. Looked up from germline, CDR1 is MDHEN and CDR2 is SYDVKM. The CDR3 totals 18 residues. V lost 0 bases and J lost 4; bases outside the gene matches: 12. CDR3 nucleotide sequence: TGTGCCAGCAGTTTATGGGGGAGAACTTCGGGACAGGGCTATGGCTACACCTTC. Translating it yields CASSLWGRTSGQGYGYTF.

This chain links TRBV5-1 with TRBJ2-7; D is unresolved. CDR1 SGHRS and CDR2 YFSETQ come from the germline V gene. Trimming pared 0 bases from V and 1 base from J, leaving 8 bases between. The CDR3 runs 14 residues. The CDR3 DNA sequence: TGCGCCAGCAGCTTGGCGGGTCTATCCTACGAGCAGTACTTC. This sequence encodes CASSLAGLSYEQYF.

This clone was seen once. The chain recombines TRBV14 with TRBJ2-3; 8 bases map to TRBD1. CDR3 length equals 17 residues. Germline CDR1 reads SGHDN; CDR2 reads FVKESK. J gave up 5 bases and V 4 bases, and 14 bases lay outside the gene matches. The CDR3 here is CASSPKGAGQGKDTQYF. The CDR3 region has the DNA TGTGCCAGCAGCCCCAAAGGGGCAGGACAGGGTAAAGATACGCAGTATTTT.

J is TRBJ1-1 and V is TRBV10-2; D gene uncertain. With 5 bases removed from V and 3 bases from J, the gap between germline ends came to 16 bases. This CDR3 spans 15 amino acids. Germline lookup yields CDR1 WSHSY and CDR2 SAAADI. CDR3 sequence reads: CASSLGPIPDTEAFF. The DNA of the CDR3 is TGCGCCAGCAGTTTGGGCCCCATACCGGACACTGAAGCTTTCTTT.

The chain employs TRBV9 and TRBJ2-4, with D tentatively TRBD2 (6 bases). Germline lookup yields CDR1 SGDLS and CDR2 YYNGEE. This CDR3 contains 15 residues. V lost 0 bases, J lost 1 base, and 8 bases lay in between. The CDR3 sequence is CASSVAGGAKNIQYF. CDR3 in DNA: TGTGCCAGCAGCGTAGCTGGGGGGGCCAAAAACATTCAGTACTTC.

The V call is TRBV4-2, the J call TRBJ1-6; D remains ambiguous. Trimming removed 0 bases at V and 9 bases at J, with 3 bases between. From germline, CDR1 is LGHNA and CDR2 YNFKEQ. The CDR3 contains 12 residues. Here the CDR3 reads CASSQDRSPLHF. The CDR3 DNA sequence: TGTGCCAGCAGCCAAGATCGTTCACCCCTCCACTTT.

V and J are TRBV4-1 and TRBJ1-2; TRBD1 matches 10 bases. V lost 3 bases, J lost 8 bases, and 3 bases stayed unmatched. The CDR3 extends over 13 amino acids. The germline CDR1 and CDR2 sequences are MGHRA and YSYEKL. As DNA, the CDR3 is TGCGCCAGCAGCCAGACAGGGGGCGACGGCTACACCTTC. Translating it yields CASSQTGGDGYTF.

The chain employs TRBV4-2 and TRBJ1-1; no firm D call. The CDR3 loop spans 20 amino acids. With 0 bases removed from V and 0 bases from J, the gap between germline ends came to 23 bases. Germline CDR1 LGHNA, CDR2 YNFKEQ. The CDR3 sequence is CASSQDQVVVLKLMNTEAFF. The CDR3 bases are TGTGCCAGCAGCCAAGATCAAGTTGTCGTCCTAAAATTGATGAACACTGAAGCTTTCTTT.